Given below is one TCR beta chain in context. This CDR3 contains 15 residues. V was clipped by 2 bases and J by 5 bases, with 16 bases between them. Germline CDR1 is SGHDT and CDR2 is YYEEEE. The sample originates from a study of blood T cell repertoires in COVID-19. In the study overall: Italy, Spain and the United States were the sources of the convalescent and acute COVID-19 samples.

The repertoire was sequenced with immunoSEQ multiplex PCR; TCRdb's copy has only in-frame clones and lacks some. The repertoire includes some 150,000 clones, roughly three quarters of them detected once, and 5% sits in the top ten. This sequence was found in a woman in her 70s with COVID-19, enrolled during active disease. This chain connects TRBV5-6 to TRBJ2-5; maybe TRBD1 (6 bases). Sequencing was done on a sample of peripheral blood. The CDR3 is CASSFRGASGETQYF. The CDR3 bases are TGTGCCAGCAGCTTCAGGGGAGCCTCGGGGGAGACCCAGTACTTC.